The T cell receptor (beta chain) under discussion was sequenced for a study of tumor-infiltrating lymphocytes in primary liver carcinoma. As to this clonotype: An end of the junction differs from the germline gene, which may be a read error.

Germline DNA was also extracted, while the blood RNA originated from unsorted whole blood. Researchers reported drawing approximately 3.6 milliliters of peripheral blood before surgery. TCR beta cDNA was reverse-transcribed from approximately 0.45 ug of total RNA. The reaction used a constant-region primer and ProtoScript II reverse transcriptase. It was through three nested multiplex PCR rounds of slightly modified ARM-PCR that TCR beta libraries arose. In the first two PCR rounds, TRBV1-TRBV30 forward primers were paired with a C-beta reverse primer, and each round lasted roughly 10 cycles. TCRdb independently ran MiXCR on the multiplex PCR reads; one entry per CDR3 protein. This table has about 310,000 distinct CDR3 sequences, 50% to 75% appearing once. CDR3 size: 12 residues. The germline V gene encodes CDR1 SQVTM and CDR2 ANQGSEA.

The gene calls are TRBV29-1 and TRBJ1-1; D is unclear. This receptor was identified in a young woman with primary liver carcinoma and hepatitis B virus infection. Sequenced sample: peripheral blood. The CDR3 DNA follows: TGCAGCATTGAGAGGGTTAACACTGAAGCTTTCTTT. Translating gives CSIERVNTEAFF.